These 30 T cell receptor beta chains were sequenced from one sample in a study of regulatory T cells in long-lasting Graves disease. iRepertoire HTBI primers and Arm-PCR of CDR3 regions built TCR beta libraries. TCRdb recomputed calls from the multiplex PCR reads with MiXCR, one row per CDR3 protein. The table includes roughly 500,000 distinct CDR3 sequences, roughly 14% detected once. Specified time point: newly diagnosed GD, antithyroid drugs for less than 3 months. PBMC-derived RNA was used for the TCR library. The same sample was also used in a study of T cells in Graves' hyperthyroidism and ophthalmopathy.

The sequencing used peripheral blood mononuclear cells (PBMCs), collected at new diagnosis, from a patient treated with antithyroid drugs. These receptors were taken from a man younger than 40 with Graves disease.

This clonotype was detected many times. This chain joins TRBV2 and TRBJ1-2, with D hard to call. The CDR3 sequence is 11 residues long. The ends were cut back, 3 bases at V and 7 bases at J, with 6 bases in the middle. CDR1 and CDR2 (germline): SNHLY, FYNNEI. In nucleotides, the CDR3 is TGTGCCAGCAGTGACCGCGGTGGCTACACCTTC. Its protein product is CASSDRGGYTF.

This CDR3 reads CASSPPLPPGTQYF. The DNA for the CDR3 is TGTGCCAGCTCACCACCATTACCGCCGGGGACCCAGTACTTC. The gene calls are TRBV18 and TRBJ2-5; D uncertain. The CDR3 covers 14 residues. Trimming pared 0 bases from V and 7 bases from J, leaving 12 bases between. Looked up from germline, CDR1 is KGHSH and CDR2 is LQKENI.

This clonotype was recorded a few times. CDR3 DNA: TGCGCCAGCAGGGACAGGGCGAAAGATACGCAGTATTTT. Protein: CASRDRAKDTQYF. The gene calls are TRBV5-1 and TRBJ2-3, with TRBD1 matching 8 bases. CDR1 is SGHRS and CDR2 is YFSETQ in the germline V gene. After removal of 5 bases from V and 5 bases from J, the junction contained 4 bases not matched to a gene. The CDR3 sequence is 13 residues long.

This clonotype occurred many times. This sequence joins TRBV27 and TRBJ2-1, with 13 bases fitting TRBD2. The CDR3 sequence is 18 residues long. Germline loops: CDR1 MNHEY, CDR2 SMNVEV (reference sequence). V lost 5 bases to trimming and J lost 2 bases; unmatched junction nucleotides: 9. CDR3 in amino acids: CASSLGPGLAGPYNEQFF. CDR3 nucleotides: TGTGCCAGCAGTCTAGGGCCGGGACTAGCGGGACCCTACAATGAGCAGTTCTTC.

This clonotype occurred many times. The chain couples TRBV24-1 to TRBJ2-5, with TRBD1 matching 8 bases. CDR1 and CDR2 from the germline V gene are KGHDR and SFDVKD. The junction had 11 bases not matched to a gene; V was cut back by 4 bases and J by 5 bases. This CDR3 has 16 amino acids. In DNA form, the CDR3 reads TGTGCCACCAGTGACCCCCCTCGGACAGGGAGGGAGACCCAGTACTTC. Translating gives CATSDPPRTGRETQYF.

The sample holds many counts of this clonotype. The CDR3 reads CASSGERDSEQFF. DNA for the CDR3: TGTGCCAGCTCCGGGGAGCGGGACAGTGAGCAGTTCTTC. This chain uses TRBV2 with TRBJ2-1; tentatively, D is TRBD1 or TRBD2 (7 bases each). Trimming removed 8 bases from V and 9 bases from J, with 17 bases in between. The CDR3 runs 13 residues. Germline CDR1 SNHLY, CDR2 FYNNEI.

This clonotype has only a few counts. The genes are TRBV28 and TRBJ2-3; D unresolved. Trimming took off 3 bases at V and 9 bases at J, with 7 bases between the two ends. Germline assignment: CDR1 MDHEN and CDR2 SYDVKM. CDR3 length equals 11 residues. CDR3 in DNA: TGTGCCAGCAGTTTGGCCAGAACGCAGTATTTT. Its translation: CASSLARTQYF.

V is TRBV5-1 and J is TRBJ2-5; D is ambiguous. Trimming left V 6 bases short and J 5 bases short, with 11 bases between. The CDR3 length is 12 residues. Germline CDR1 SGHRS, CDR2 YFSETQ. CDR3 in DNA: TGCGCCAGCAAGGCTGGTACGGAGACCCAGTACTTC. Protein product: CASKAGTETQYF.

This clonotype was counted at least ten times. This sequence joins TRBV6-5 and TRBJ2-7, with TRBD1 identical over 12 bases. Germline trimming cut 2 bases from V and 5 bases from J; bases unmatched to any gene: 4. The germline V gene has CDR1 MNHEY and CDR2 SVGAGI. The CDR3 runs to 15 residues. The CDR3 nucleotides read TGTGCCAGCAGTTACCGGGGGACAGGGGGCCACGAGCAGTACTTC. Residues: CASSYRGTGGHEQYF.

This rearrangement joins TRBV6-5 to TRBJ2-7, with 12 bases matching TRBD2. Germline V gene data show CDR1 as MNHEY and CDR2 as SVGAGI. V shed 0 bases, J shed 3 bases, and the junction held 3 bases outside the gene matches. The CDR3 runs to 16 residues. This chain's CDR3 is CASSYSEGLAGYEQYF. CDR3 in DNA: TGTGCCAGCAGTTACTCTGAGGGACTAGCGGGCTACGAGCAGTACTTC.

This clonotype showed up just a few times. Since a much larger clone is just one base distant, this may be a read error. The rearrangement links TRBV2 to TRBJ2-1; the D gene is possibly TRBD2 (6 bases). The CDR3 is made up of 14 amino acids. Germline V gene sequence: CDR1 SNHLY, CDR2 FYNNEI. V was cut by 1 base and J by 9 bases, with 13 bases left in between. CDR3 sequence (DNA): TGTGCCAGCAGTGAAGATGCGGGACTCGGTGAGCAGTTCTTC. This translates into CASSEDAGLGEQFF.

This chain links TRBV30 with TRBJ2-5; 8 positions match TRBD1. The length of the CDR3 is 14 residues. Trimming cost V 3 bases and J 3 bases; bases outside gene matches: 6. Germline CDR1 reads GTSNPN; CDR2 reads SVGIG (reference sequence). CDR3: CAWRAGGVKETQYF. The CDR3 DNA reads TGTGCCTGGAGAGCAGGGGGCGTAAAAGAGACCCAGTACTTC.

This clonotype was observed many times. CDR3 nucleotide sequence: TGTGCCATCGGAACTAGCGGCTCCTACAATGAGCAGTTCTTC. Translated: CAIGTSGSYNEQFF. The gene calls are TRBV10-3 and TRBJ2-1, with TRBD2 matching 8 bases. Germline V gene data show CDR1 as ENHRY and CDR2 as SYGVKD. J was trimmed by 0 bases and V by 8 bases; bases with no gene match: 3. The CDR3 has 14 residues.

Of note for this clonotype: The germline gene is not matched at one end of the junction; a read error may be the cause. CDR3 nucleotide sequence: TGTGCCAGCAGCCAAGATGGTCCGGGAGAGCTACGAGAGACCCAGTACTTC. Its translation: CASSQDGPGELRETQYF. This sequence joins TRBV4-1 and TRBJ2-5; D is possibly TRBD2 (6 bases). The CDR3 extends over 17 amino acids. CDR1 MGHRA and CDR2 YSYEKL come from the germline V gene.

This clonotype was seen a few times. Here the CDR3 reads CASSRGTTYGYTF. The CDR3 nucleotides are TGTGCCAGCAGCCGGGGGACCACATATGGCTACACCTTC. V gene TRBV11-2 combines with J gene TRBJ1-2; tentatively, D is TRBD1 (5 bases). V dropped 5 bases and J dropped 5 bases, with 12 bases sitting between them. The CDR3 spans 13 residues. Germline V lookup: CDR1 SGHAT, CDR2 FQNNGV.

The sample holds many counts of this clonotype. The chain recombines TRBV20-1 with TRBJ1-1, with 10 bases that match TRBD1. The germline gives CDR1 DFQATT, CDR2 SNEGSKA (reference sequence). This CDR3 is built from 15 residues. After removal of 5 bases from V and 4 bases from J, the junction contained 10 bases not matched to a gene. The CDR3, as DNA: TGCAGTGCTTCTAGCCGGGACAGGGGAGGCACTGAAGCTTTCTTT. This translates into CSASSRDRGGTEAFF.

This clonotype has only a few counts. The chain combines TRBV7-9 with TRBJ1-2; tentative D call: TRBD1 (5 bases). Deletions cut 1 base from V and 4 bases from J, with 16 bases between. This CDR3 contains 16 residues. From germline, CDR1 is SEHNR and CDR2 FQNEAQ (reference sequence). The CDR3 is CASSLGRVQARYGYTF. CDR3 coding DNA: TGTGCCAGCAGCTTAGGCCGGGTACAGGCACGCTATGGCTACACCTTC.

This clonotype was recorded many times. The CDR3 protein is CASSEALWDLNSPLHF. CDR3 bases: TGTGCCAGCAGTGAAGCGCTTTGGGACCTCAATTCACCCCTCCACTTT. This chain joins TRBV6-1 and TRBJ1-6; D is perhaps TRBD1 (5 bases). V was trimmed by 0 bases and J by 7 bases, leaving 13 bases between them. CDR1 MNHNS and CDR2 SASEGT come from the germline V gene. The CDR3 is made up of 16 amino acids.

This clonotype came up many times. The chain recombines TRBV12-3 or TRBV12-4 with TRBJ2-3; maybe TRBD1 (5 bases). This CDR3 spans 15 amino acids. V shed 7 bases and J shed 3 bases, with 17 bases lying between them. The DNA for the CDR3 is TGTGCCAGCAACACCCCAAGGGGTGTGACAGATACGCAGTATTTT. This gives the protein CASNTPRGVTDTQYF.

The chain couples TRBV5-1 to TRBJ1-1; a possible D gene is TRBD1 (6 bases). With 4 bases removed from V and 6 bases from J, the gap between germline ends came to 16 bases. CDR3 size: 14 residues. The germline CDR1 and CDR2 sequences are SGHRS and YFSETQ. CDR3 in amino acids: CASSPGAGWAEAFF. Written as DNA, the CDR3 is TGCGCCAGCAGCCCGGGGGCAGGGTGGGCTGAAGCTTTCTTT.

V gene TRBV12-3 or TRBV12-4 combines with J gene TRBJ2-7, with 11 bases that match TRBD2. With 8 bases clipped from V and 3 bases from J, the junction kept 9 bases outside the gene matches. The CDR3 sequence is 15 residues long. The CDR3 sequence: CASRRGTSGSYEQYF. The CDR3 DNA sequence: TGTGCCAGCCGTAGAGGTACTAGCGGGAGCTACGAGCAGTACTTC.

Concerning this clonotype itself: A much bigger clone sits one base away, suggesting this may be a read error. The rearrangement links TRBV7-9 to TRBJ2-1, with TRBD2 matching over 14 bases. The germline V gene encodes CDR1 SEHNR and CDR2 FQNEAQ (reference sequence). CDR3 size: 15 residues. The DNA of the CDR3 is TGTGCCGGCAGTTCGACTAGCGGGAGGGCCGGGGAGCAGTTCTTC. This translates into CAGSSTSGRAGEQFF.

DNA of the CDR3: TGTGCCAGCAGCCAAGTCCCTAGCGGGAGTTTGAACACAGATACGCAGTATTTT. This codes for CASSQVPSGSLNTDTQYF. This sequence joins TRBV11-2 and TRBJ2-3, with 10 nucleotides matching TRBD2. The germline gives CDR1 SGHAT, CDR2 FQNNGV. The J segment lost 2 bases and the V segment lost 5 bases, leaving 13 bases of the junction unmatched. This CDR3 region has 18 residues. Using reference TRBV11-2 and TRBJ2-3 for the parts outside the CDR3, the full variable domain is EAGVAQSPRYKIIEKRQSVAFWCNPISGHATLYWYQQILGQGPKLLIQFQNNGVVDDSQLPKDRFSAERLKGVDSTLKIQPAKLEDSAVYLCASSQVPSGSLNTDTQYFGPGTRLTVL.

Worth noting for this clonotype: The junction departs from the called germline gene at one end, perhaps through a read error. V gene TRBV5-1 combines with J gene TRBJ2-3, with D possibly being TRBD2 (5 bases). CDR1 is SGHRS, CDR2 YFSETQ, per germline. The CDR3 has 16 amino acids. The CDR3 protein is CASSQNTGIFTDMQYF. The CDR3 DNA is TGCGCCAGCAGCCAAAACACGGGGATTTTCACAGATATGCAGTATTTT.

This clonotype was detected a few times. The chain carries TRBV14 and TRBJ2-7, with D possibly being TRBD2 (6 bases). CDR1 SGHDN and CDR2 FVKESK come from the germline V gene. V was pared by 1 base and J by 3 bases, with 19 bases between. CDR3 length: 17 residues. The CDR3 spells CASSQVAAGSAYYEQYF. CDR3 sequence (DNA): TGTGCCAGCAGCCAAGTCGCAGCGGGTTCTGCTTACTACGAGCAGTACTTC.

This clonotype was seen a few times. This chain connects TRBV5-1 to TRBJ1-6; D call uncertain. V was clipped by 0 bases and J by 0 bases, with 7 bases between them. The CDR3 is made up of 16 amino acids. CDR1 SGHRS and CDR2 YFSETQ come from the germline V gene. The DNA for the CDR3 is TGCGCCAGCAGCTTGGCCGGGGTCTCCTATAATTCACCCCTCCACTTT. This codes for CASSLAGVSYNSPLHF. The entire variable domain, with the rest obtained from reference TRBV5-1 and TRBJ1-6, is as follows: KAGVTQTPRYLIKTRGQQVTLSCSPISGHRSVSWYQQTPGQGLQFLFEYFSETQRNKGNFPGRFSGRQFSNSRSEMNVSTLELGDSALYLCASSLAGVSYNSPLHFGNGTRLTVT.

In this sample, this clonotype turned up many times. This CDR3 reads CASTPYLAYGYTF. The DNA of the CDR3 is TGTGCCAGCACCCCCTACTTGGCCTATGGCTACACCTTC. V usage is TRBV7-9 and J usage is TRBJ1-2; D is ambiguous. Germline lookup yields CDR1 SEHNR and CDR2 FQNEAQ (reference sequence). Trimming cost V 7 bases and J 4 bases, with 13 bases left between them. The CDR3 is 13 amino acids.

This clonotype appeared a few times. The CDR3 DNA sequence: TGTGCCAGCAGCGTAGCCCCTCTAGCGGGAGGGGGAGAGACCCAGTACTTC. This sequence encodes CASSVAPLAGGGETQYF. This chain joins TRBV9 and TRBJ2-5, with TRBD2 identical over 12 bases. The CDR3 has 17 residues. The J segment lost 4 bases and the V segment lost 0 bases, leaving 7 bases of the junction unmatched. Germline V CDR1 and CDR2: SGDLS, YYNGEE.

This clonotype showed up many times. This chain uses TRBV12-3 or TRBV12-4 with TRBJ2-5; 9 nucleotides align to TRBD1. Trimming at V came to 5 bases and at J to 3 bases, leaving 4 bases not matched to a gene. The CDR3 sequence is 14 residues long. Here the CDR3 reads CASSMGQGKETQYF. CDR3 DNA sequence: TGTGCCAGCAGTATGGGACAGGGAAAAGAGACCCAGTACTTC.

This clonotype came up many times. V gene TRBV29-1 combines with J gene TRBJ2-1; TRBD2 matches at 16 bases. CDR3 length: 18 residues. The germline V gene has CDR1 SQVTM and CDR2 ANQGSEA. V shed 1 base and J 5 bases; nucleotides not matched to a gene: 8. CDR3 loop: CSVEGGLAGGPRDNEQFF. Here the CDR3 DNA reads TGCAGCGTTGAAGGGGGACTAGCGGGAGGGCCCCGGGACAATGAGCAGTTCTTC.